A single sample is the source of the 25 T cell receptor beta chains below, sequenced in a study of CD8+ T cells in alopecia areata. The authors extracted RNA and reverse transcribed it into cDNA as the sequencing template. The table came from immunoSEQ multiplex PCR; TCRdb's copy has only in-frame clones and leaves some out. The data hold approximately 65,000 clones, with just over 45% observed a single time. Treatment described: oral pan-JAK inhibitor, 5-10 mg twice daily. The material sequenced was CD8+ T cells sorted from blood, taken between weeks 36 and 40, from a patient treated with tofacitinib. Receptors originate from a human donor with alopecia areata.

The CDR3: CASSLARTGTDYGYTF. CDR3 DNA: TGTGCCAGCAGCTTAGCTAGGACAGGGACCGACTATGGCTACACCTTC. The rearrangement uses TRBV7-2 and TRBJ1-2; 8 bases match TRBD1. The CDR3 is 16 amino acids. With V trimmed by 0 bases and J by 3 bases, 6 bases remained unmatched. Germline V gene data show CDR1 as SGHTA and CDR2 as FQGNSA. Full variable domain (outside the CDR3, taken from reference TRBV7-2 and TRBJ1-2): GAGVSQSPSNKVTEKGKDVELRCDPISGHTALYWYRQSLGQGLEFLIYFQGNSAPDKSGLPSDRFSAERTGGSVSTLTIQRTQQEDSAVYLCASSLARTGTDYGYTFGSGTRLTVV.

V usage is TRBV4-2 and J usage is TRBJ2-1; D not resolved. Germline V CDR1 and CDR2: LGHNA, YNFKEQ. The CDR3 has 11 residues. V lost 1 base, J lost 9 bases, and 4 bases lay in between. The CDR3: CASSQGGEQFF. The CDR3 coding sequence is TGTGCCAGCAGCCAAGGCGGTGAGCAGTTCTTC.

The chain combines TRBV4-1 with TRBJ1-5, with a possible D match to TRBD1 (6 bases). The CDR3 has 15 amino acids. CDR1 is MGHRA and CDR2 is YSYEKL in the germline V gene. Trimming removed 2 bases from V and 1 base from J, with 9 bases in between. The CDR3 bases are TGCGCCAGCAGCCAATCCACAGGGAGCAATCAGCCCCAGCATTTT. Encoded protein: CASSQSTGSNQPQHF.

In DNA form, the CDR3 reads TGTGCCAGCTCACCGTCGAGCACCTACGAGCAGTACTTC. Translated, it gives CASSPSSTYEQYF. J is TRBJ2-7 and V is TRBV18; D unresolved. Trimming cost V 3 bases and J 2 bases, with 8 bases left between them. From germline, CDR1 is KGHSH and CDR2 LQKENI. This CDR3 region has 13 residues.

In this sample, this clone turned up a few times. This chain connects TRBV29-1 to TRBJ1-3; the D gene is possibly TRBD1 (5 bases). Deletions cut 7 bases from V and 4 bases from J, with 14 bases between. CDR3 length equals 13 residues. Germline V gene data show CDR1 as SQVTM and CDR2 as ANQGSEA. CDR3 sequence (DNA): TGCAGCGCCCGGGGAGGGGAGGGAAACACCATATATTTT. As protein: CSARGGEGNTIYF.

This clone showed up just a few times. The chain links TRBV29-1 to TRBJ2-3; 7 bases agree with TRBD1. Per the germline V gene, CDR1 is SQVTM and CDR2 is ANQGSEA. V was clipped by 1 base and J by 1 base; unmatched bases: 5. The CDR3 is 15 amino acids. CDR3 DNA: TGCAGCGTTGAAGGAGGACAGGAACGCACAGATACGCAGTATTTT. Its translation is CSVEGGQERTDTQYF.

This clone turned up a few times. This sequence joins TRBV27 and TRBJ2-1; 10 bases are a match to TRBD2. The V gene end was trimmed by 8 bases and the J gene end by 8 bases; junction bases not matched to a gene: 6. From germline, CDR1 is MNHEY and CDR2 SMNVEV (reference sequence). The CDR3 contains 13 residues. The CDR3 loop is CASSSGRGHEQFF. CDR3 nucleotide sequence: TGTGCCAGCTCAAGCGGGAGGGGGCATGAGCAGTTCTTC.

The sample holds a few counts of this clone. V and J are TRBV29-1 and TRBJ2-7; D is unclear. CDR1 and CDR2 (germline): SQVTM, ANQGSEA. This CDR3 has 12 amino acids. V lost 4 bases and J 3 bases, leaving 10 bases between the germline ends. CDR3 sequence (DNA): TGCAGCGTTGCGTCCAGTTACTACGAGCAGTACTTC. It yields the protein CSVASSYYEQYF.

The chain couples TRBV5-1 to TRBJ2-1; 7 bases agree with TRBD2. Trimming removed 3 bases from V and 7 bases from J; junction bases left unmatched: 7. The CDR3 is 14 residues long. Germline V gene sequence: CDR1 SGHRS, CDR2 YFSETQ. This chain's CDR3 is CASSWGGLVNEQFF. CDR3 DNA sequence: TGCGCCAGCAGCTGGGGTGGACTAGTGAATGAGCAGTTCTTC.

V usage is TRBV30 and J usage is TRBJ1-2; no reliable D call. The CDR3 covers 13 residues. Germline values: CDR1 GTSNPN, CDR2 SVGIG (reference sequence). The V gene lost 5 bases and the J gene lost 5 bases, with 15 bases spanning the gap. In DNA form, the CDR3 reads TGTGCCTGGGGGCCCACAGAACTATATGGCTACACCTTC. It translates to CAWGPTELYGYTF.

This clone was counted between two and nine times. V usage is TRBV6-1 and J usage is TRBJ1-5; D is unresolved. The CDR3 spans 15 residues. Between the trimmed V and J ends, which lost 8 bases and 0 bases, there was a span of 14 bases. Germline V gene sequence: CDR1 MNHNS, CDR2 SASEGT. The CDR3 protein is CASRERPYSNQPQHF. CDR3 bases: TGTGCCAGCCGGGAGAGGCCGTATAGCAATCAGCCCCAGCATTTT.

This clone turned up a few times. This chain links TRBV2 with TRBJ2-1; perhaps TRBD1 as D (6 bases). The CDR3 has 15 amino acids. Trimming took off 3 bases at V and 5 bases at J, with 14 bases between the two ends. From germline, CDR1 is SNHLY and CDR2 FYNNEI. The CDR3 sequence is CASSDPRQGNNEQFF. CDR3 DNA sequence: TGTGCCAGCAGTGACCCCCGGCAGGGGAACAATGAGCAGTTCTTC.

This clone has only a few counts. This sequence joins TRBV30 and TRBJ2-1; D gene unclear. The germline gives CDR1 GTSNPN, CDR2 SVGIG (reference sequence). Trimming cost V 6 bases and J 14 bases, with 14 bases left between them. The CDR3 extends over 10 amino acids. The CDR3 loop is CACLDKAKFF. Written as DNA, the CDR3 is TGTGCCTGTTTAGATAAGGCAAAGTTCTTC.

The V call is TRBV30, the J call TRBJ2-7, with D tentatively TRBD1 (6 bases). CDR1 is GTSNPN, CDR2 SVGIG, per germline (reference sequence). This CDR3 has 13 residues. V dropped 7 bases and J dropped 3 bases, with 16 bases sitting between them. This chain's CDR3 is CAFARDTDYEQYF. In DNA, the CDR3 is TGTGCCTTCGCCCGGGACACAGACTACGAGCAGTACTTC.

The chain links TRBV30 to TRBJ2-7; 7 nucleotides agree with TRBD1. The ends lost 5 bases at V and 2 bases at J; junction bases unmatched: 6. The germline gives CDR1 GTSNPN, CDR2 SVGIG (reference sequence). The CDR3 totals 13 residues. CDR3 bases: TGTGCCTGGGGGGACAGTACCCCCTACGAGCAGTACTTC. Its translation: CAWGDSTPYEQYF.

CDR3 DNA: TGCAGCGTGGGGCCGGTGGGGACAGAGAAGCTCAAGGAGCAGTACTTC. It is translated as CSVGPVGTEKLKEQYF. This chain links TRBV29-1 with TRBJ2-7; 7 bases align to TRBD1. Germline loops: CDR1 SQVTM, CDR2 ANQGSEA. This CDR3 region has 16 residues. The ends lost 6 bases at V and 7 bases at J; junction bases unmatched: 21.

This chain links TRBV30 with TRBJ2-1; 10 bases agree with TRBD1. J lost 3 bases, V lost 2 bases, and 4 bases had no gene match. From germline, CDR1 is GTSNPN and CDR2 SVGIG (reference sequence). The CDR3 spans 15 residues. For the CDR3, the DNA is TGTGCCTGGAGTCCGGACAGGGGGGGCTACAATGAGCAGTTCTTC. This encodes CAWSPDRGGYNEQFF.

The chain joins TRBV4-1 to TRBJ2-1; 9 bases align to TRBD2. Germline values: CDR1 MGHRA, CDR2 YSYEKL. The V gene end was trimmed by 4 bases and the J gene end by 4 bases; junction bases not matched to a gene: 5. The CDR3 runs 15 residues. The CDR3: CASSPGLAGYNEQFF. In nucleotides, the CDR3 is TGCGCCAGCAGCCCTGGCCTAGCGGGATACAATGAGCAGTTCTTC.

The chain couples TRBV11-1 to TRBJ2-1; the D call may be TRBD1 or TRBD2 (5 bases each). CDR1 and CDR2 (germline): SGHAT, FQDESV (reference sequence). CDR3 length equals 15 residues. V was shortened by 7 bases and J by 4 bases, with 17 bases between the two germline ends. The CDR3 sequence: CASTTTGDEYNEQFF. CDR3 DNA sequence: TGTGCCAGCACTACCACTGGGGACGAGTACAATGAGCAGTTCTTC.

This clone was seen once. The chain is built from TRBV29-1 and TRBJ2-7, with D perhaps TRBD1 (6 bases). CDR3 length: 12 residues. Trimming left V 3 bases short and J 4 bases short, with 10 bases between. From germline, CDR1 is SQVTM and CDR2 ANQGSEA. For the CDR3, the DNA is TGCAGCGTTGATGGGGGCCGGTACGAGCAGTACTTC. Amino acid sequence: CSVDGGRYEQYF.

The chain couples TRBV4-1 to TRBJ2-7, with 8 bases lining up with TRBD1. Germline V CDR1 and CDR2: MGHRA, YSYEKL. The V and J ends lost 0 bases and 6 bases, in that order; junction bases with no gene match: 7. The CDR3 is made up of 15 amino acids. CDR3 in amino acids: CASSQETGGISEQYF. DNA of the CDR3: TGCGCCAGCAGCCAAGAAACAGGGGGGATTTCCGAGCAGTACTTC.

CDR3 sequence: CAWNPGSYEQYF. For the CDR3, the DNA is TGTGCCTGGAACCCAGGTTCCTACGAGCAGTACTTC. The rearrangement joins TRBV30 to TRBJ2-7; no clear D gene. V lost 4 bases to trimming and J lost 1 base, with 8 bases between them. Germline values: CDR1 GTSNPN, CDR2 SVGIG (reference sequence). The CDR3 is 12 residues long. The full variable domain, its missing parts supplied by reference TRBV30 and TRBJ2-7, is SQTIHQWPATLVQPVGSPLSLECTVEGTSNPNLYWYRQAAGRGLQLLFYSVGIGQISSEVPQNLSASRPQDRQFILSSKKLLLSDSGFYLCAWNPGSYEQYFGPGTRLTVT.

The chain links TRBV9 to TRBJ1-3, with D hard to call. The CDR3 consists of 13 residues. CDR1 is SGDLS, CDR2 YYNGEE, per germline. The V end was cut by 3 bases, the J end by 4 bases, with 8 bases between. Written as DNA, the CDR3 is TGTGCCAGCAGCGGGATTGGGGGAAACACCATATATTTT. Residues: CASSGIGGNTIYF.

In nucleotides, the CDR3 is TGTGCCAGCAGCTCCGACAGGGATTTCGACGAGCAGTACTTC. It translates to CASSSDRDFDEQYF. The chain has TRBV2 and TRBJ2-5; 7 positions agree with TRBD1. The J call may be mistaken, given a closer DNA end match to TRBJ2-7. The CDR3 has 14 residues. Per germline, CDR1 SNHLY and CDR2 FYNNEI.

DNA of the CDR3: TGTGCCACCCATAATGGGTTATACAATGAGCAGTTCTTC. It specifies CATHNGLYNEQFF. The chain has TRBV2 and TRBJ2-1; D is unresolved. The germline V and J ends were trimmed by 10 bases and 4 bases, with 14 bases remaining between them. CDR1 is SNHLY, CDR2 FYNNEI, per germline. The CDR3 is made up of 13 amino acids.